This TCR beta chain was identified in a study of blood T cells in healthy people across ages. Trimming took 3 bases from V and 8 from J; bases not matched to a gene: 10. This CDR3 region has 16 residues. Through a sample-barcoded 5' primer and a J-beta primer mix, a second PCR was run for roughly 6 to 12 cycles. From the 5' RACE reads, TCRdb called clonotypes with MiXCR, one entry per CDR3 protein. The sample lists around 800,000 distinct CDR3 sequences; about half were seen once. As concerns this clonotype: The target antigen is unknown.

Whole-study results and caveats: Unsorted PBMC input precluded a conclusive naive versus antigen-experienced comparison.

The chain carries TRBV12-3 or TRBV12-4 and TRBJ1-4, with 9 bases lining up with TRBD1. The specimen was blood. This TCR came from an elderly man in good health. CDR3: CASSFSGTGQGEKLFF. Here the CDR3 DNA reads TGTGCCAGCAGTTTCTCCGGGACAGGGCAGGGGGAAAAACTGTTTTTT.